This T cell receptor (beta chain) was recovered during a study of blood T cell repertoires in COVID-19 (TCRdb year 2020). Regarding the study in general: Samples covering the acute and convalescent phases of COVID-19 were provided by collaborators in the United States, Italy and Spain. The prospective study material was composed of cDNA or gDNA derived from T cells, B-cell-depleted T cells, or PBMCs. Deeply sampled blood TCRbeta repertoires from subjects exposed to, actively infected with, or recovered from COVID-19 were included in the dataset. A freely available public database, intended as a resource for researchers studying the immune response to SARS-CoV-2, is where the repertoires were released. The samples were drawn from two sources: the first 160 participants of the ongoing ImmuneRACE study, and over 950 subjects contributed by 6 global collaborators. Nearly every sample came with metadata listing a de-identified subject ID, COVID-19 status, age in years and sex. Where available, HLA class I and class II types were taken from metadata supplied by the sample provider and were not determined by assay-based typing.

The CDR3 numbers 15 residues from cysteine through phenylalanine. The sequence is cut down to CDR3 DNA, 45 bases in frame from base 1. In the germline V gene, CDR1 corresponds to LGHNA and CDR2 to YSLEER. The V end loses 1 base and the J end loses 5 bases, and a stretch of 15 bases separates them. Enrolling through a virtual design, the prospective study's participants ranged in age from roughly 18 to 100 years and lived across roughly 23 United States geographic areas. Cohort assignment in the prospective study relied on participant-reported clinical history from a screening survey and a study questionnaire. In the prospective study, whole blood, serum and a nasopharyngeal or oropharyngeal swab were collected from each participant by mobile phlebotomists. Prospective study participants could optionally give additional blood draws and questionnaires over an approximately two-month period. Blood samples from the prospective study were shipped frozen or at room temperature prior to DNA extraction.

TCRbeta CDR3 regions were amplified from genomic DNA by means of the immunoSEQ Assay, a bias-controlled multiplex PCR. The authors' analysis ran thus. Nucleated cell counts per sample were estimated from amplification of reference gene primers within the assay. Sequence reads were collapsed and filtered to measure the absolute abundance of every unique TCRbeta CDR3 rearrangement. Productive Simpson clonality was computed per sample as the square root of Simpson's diversity index over productive rearrangements. The clones in this table, taken by TCRdb from immuneACCESS, are in-frame only. Not every clone is retained; where verified, under half of the shortfall comes from an unresolved V gene, and the cause of the rest is unknown. From that table come the V and J calls and clone size; the DNA was used to work out D and trimming. This sample comprises a few hundred thousand clones, over 75% of them detected only once. The ten largest clones take up 6% to 7.5% of the sample.

On this clone: Its recognized antigen is unknown. Per-base qualities were not stored, and no clone one base away is much larger.

General findings and caveats noted by the study authors: The amount of clinical and demographic metadata varied by source and participant and was provided uncurated.

The rearranged chain carries TRBV4-3 and TRBJ2-7; perhaps TRBD1 is the D gene, with 6 bases matching. Source material: PBMCs or T cells enriched from blood (not recorded which). The clonotype originates from a woman aged 35 to 49 with acute COVID-19. The DNA is as follows: TGCGCCAGCAGCCAAGGAGGGGGAACAGGGAACGAGCAGTACTTC. It translates as CASSQGGGTGNEQYF.